Listed here are 26 T cell receptor beta chains from one sample, sequenced in a study of blood T cell repertoires in COVID-19. TCRdb keeps only in-frame clones here, not all; method: immunoSEQ multiplex PCR. In the table there are roughly 410,000 clones, around 87% of which are singletons. The sequenced sample was peripheral blood. The receptors originated from a woman aged 60-75 years with COVID-19, enrolled during active disease.

V and J are TRBV7-9 and TRBJ2-6, with D tentatively TRBD2 (6 bases). V lost 5 bases and J lost 0, with 14 bases in between. The CDR3 has 17 residues. The germline gives CDR1 SEHNR, CDR2 FQNEAQ (reference sequence). CDR3 in DNA: TGTGCCAGCAGCCCTTGGGCGGGAAGCTCTGGGGCCAACGTCCTGACTTTC. Translating it yields CASSPWAGSSGANVLTF.

The rearrangement joins TRBV6-5 to TRBJ1-5; maybe TRBD1 (6 bases). The CDR3 totals 15 residues. V was trimmed by 6 bases and J by 8 bases, leaving 20 bases between them. CDR1 is MNHEY and CDR2 is SVGAGI in the germline V gene. DNA of the CDR3: TGTGCCAGCAGGAAGAGATTGGGAGGGGGAGAGCCCCAGCATTTT. This translates into CASRKRLGGGEPQHF.

The V and J genes are TRBV5-1 and TRBJ1-2; no firm D call. The CDR3 runs to 11 residues. Trimming shortened V by 1 base and J by 7 bases, and 5 bases separated the two germline ends. Germline values: CDR1 SGHRS, CDR2 YFSETQ. The CDR3 coding sequence is TGCGCCAGCAGCTTGATCAGTGGCTACACCTTC. Translating gives CASSLISGYTF.

The chain carries TRBV6-5 and TRBJ1-1, with 8 bases fitting TRBD1. CDR1 and CDR2 from the germline V gene are MNHEY and SVGAGI. With 5 bases clipped from V and 5 bases from J, the junction kept 10 bases outside the gene matches. CDR3 length: 15 residues. The CDR3 is CASSKPTGVGTEAFF. DNA of the CDR3: TGTGCCAGCAGTAAACCGACAGGGGTGGGGACTGAAGCTTTCTTT.

The chain carries TRBV7-2 and TRBJ1-4, with TRBD1 as a possible D gene (6 bases). V lost 5 bases, J lost 5 bases, and 12 bases lay in between. Germline V CDR1 and CDR2: SGHTA, FQGNSA. The CDR3 covers 14 residues. Here the CDR3 DNA reads TGTGCCAGCAGCAAAACAGGGTCCAATGAAAAACTGTTTTTT. The encoded protein is CASSKTGSNEKLFF.

V is TRBV19 and J is TRBJ1-2, with D unclear. The CDR3 is made up of 14 amino acids. In germline, CDR1 is LNHDA, CDR2 SQIVND (reference sequence). V lost 5 bases to trimming and J lost 7 bases, with 17 bases between them. The CDR3 coding sequence is TGTGCCAGTAGTTCTCAGGCCATTTCGAGTGGCTACACCTTC. It is translated as CASSSQAISSGYTF.

In this sample, this clone turned up a few times. The rearrangement uses TRBV5-4 and TRBJ1-1; 9 bases match TRBD1. The CDR3 is 15 residues long. Germline CDR1 SGHNT, CDR2 YYREEE (reference sequence). Trimming took 4 bases from V and 3 from J; bases not matched to a gene: 7. CDR3 DNA sequence: TGTGCCAGCAGCAACGGACAGGGGATGTACACTGAAGCTTTCTTT. The encoded protein is CASSNGQGMYTEAFF.

The chain links TRBV5-1 to TRBJ2-7, with 11 nucleotides matching TRBD2. Trimming cost V 1 base and J 5 bases; bases outside gene matches: 5. The germline CDR1 and CDR2 sequences are SGHRS and YFSETQ. The CDR3 totals 15 residues. For the CDR3, the DNA is TGCGCCAGCAGCTTGACTAGCGGGGGATATAACGAGCAGTACTTC. As protein: CASSLTSGGYNEQYF. Complete variable domain (other parts from reference TRBV5-1 and TRBJ2-7): KAGVTQTPRYLIKTRGQQVTLSCSPISGHRSVSWYQQTPGQGLQFLFEYFSETQRNKGNFPGRFSGRQFSNSRSEMNVSTLELGDSALYLCASSLTSGGYNEQYFGPGTRLTVT.

The V call is TRBV19, the J call TRBJ1-6; D may be TRBD1 (6 bases). CDR1 and CDR2 from the germline V gene are LNHDA and SQIVND (reference sequence). Trimming took 6 bases from V and 6 from J, leaving 15 bases between them. This CDR3 spans 15 amino acids. The CDR3 is CASRPLGGGNSPLHF. The CDR3 region has the DNA TGTGCCAGTAGGCCGTTAGGGGGTGGTAATTCACCCCTCCACTTT.

The chain carries TRBV28 and TRBJ1-1; D ambiguous. The CDR3 length is 16 residues. Germline CDR1 and CDR2: MDHEN and SYDVKM. V lost 7 bases to trimming and J lost 4 bases, with 22 bases between them. In DNA form, the CDR3 reads TGTGCCAGCACCCTAGCCGGGGTGTCCTGGGCCACTGAAGCTTTCTTT. It translates to CASTLAGVSWATEAFF.

This clone was counted between two and nine times. The chain has TRBV2 and TRBJ2-2; 8 bases are shared with TRBD1. CDR1 SNHLY and CDR2 FYNNEI come from the germline V gene. Trimming took 8 bases from V and 3 from J; bases not matched to a gene: 8. This CDR3 contains 15 residues. Written as DNA, the CDR3 is TGTGCCAGCCAGAACGGACAGGGTTACACCGGGGAGCTGTTTTTT. Translation: CASQNGQGYTGELFF.

The rearrangement joins TRBV3-1 (or the pseudogene TRBV3-2) to TRBJ1-6, with D possibly matching TRBD1 (5 bases). The V gene's germline CDR1 is LGHDT and CDR2 YNNKEL (reference sequence). The CDR3 is 17 residues long. The ends were cut back, 1 base at V and 5 bases at J, with 15 bases in the middle. The DNA for the CDR3 is TGTGCCAGCAGCCAAGGCCTCGACAGAAAGAATAATTCACCCCTCCACTTT. It translates to CASSQGLDRKNNSPLHF.

This chain links TRBV7-8 with TRBJ1-5; D is possibly TRBD1 (6 bases). CDR3 size: 18 residues. The germline V and J ends were trimmed by 5 bases and 2 bases, with 22 bases remaining between them. CDR1 is SGHVS, CDR2 FQNEAQ, per germline. The CDR3 DNA sequence: TGTGCCAGCAGCACACAAGGGGGATCTCCTAGGGGCAATCAGCCCCAGCATTTT. Residues: CASSTQGGSPRGNQPQHF. Based on the CDR3 plus reference TRBV7-8 and TRBJ1-5, the full variable domain is GAGVSQSPRYKVAKRGQDVALRCDPISGHVSLFWYQQALGQGPEFLTYFQNEAQLDKSGLPSDRFFAERPEGSVSTLKIQRTQQEDSAVYLCASSTQGGSPRGNQPQHFGDGTRLSIL.

This chain connects TRBV7-2 to TRBJ1-5; D is ambiguous. With 5 bases removed from V and 0 bases from J, the gap between germline ends came to 8 bases. The germline V gene has CDR1 SGHTA and CDR2 FQGNSA. The CDR3 has 14 residues. CDR3 nucleotide sequence: TGTGCCAGCAGCCCCCAGTATAGCAATCAGCCCCAGCATTTT. Translated: CASSPQYSNQPQHF.

The rearrangement links TRBV10-2 to TRBJ1-5; D might be TRBD1 (5 bases). V was trimmed by 1 base and J by 5 bases, leaving 6 bases between them. CDR3 length: 13 amino acids. Germline CDR1 and CDR2: WSHSY and SAAADI. CDR3 residues: CASSEFRDQPQHF. CDR3 nucleotides: TGCGCCAGCAGTGAGTTCAGGGATCAGCCCCAGCATTTT.

The rearrangement uses TRBV4-1 and TRBJ2-5; TRBD2 agrees at 9 bases. The V gene's germline CDR1 is MGHRA and CDR2 YSYEKL. The trim removed 2 bases at V and 0 bases at J, leaving 4 bases unmatched. This CDR3 contains 16 residues. The CDR3 here is CASSQLAGPNQETQYF. The DNA for the CDR3 is TGCGCCAGCAGCCAACTAGCGGGGCCTAACCAAGAGACCCAGTACTTC.

The chain carries TRBV7-9 and TRBJ2-2, with 10 bases lining up with TRBD1. The V segment lost 5 bases and the J segment 13 bases; nucleotides outside the gene matches: 4. There are 12 residues in the CDR3. Germline V CDR1 and CDR2: SEHNR, FQNEAQ (reference sequence). CDR3 loop: CASSTGDRGLFF. CDR3 coding DNA: TGTGCCAGCAGCACCGGGGACAGGGGGCTGTTTTTT.

This clone has a single count. This sequence joins TRBV18 and TRBJ1-1, with 7 bases lining up with TRBD1. The junction had 4 bases not matched to a gene; V was cut back by 6 bases and J by 0 bases. This CDR3 region has 14 residues. CDR1 is KGHSH, CDR2 LQKENI, per germline. The CDR3 coding sequence is TGTGCCAGCTCCTGGACAGGAATGAACACTGAAGCTTTCTTT. This encodes CASSWTGMNTEAFF. Variable domain in full (rest from reference TRBV18 and TRBJ1-1): NAGVMQNPRHLVRRRGQEARLRCSPMKGHSHVYWYRQLPEEGLKFMVYLQKENIIDESGMPKERFSAEFPKEGPSILRIQQVVRGDSAAYFCASSWTGMNTEAFFGQGTRLTVV.

The chain is built from TRBV6-5 and TRBJ2-1; D remains ambiguous. The V end was cut by 6 bases, the J end by 5 bases, with 17 bases between. This CDR3 spans 15 amino acids. Germline CDR1 and CDR2: MNHEY and SVGAGI. In DNA, the CDR3 is TGTGCCAGCAGGCCCAGTAGGCGGTTGAACAATGAGCAGTTCTTC. As protein: CASRPSRRLNNEQFF.

This chain joins TRBV7-3 and TRBJ1-2; TRBD1 agrees at 9 bases. With V trimmed by 5 bases and J by 7 bases, 11 bases remained unmatched. From germline, CDR1 is SGHTA and CDR2 FQGTGA. This CDR3 is built from 15 residues. DNA of the CDR3: TGTGCCAGCAGCCCAGGACAGGGGCGGGGCAGTGGCTACACCTTC. Its protein product is CASSPGQGRGSGYTF.

The chain uses TRBV30 and TRBJ2-2; no clear D. The CDR3 runs 12 residues. The germline V gene encodes CDR1 GTSNPN and CDR2 SVGIG (reference sequence). With 4 bases removed from V and 1 base from J, the gap between germline ends came to 4 bases. For the CDR3, the DNA is TGTGCCTGGACCGGGAACACCGGGGAGCTGTTTTTT. Translated, it gives CAWTGNTGELFF.

V usage is TRBV6-1 and J usage is TRBJ1-2, with 8 bases lining up with TRBD1. Trimming at V came to 3 bases and at J to 4 bases, leaving 4 bases not matched to a gene. Germline-derived CDR1 and CDR2 are MNHNS and SASEGT. The CDR3 is 14 residues long. The CDR3 nucleotides read TGTGCCAGCAGTGAGGACAGGGCGTTCTATGGCTACACCTTC. Protein sequence: CASSEDRAFYGYTF.

This chain links TRBV7-2 with TRBJ2-7; 8 bases map to TRBD1. This CDR3 contains 14 residues. Germline CDR1 and CDR2: SGHTA and FQGNSA. V trimming: 5 bases; J trimming: 3 bases; junction bases outside the gene matches: 6. The CDR3 loop reads CASSLQGADYEQYF. The CDR3 DNA reads as TGTGCCAGCAGCCTTCAGGGGGCGGACTACGAGCAGTACTTC.

The chain carries TRBV9 and TRBJ1-2, with TRBD1 matching over 8 bases. Germline assignment: CDR1 SGDLS and CDR2 YYNGEE. The CDR3 is 16 residues long. J was trimmed by 0 bases and V by 0 bases; bases with no gene match: 4. The CDR3 protein is CASSVGQGAANYGYTF. CDR3 nucleotides: TGTGCCAGCAGCGTAGGGCAGGGGGCAGCTAACTATGGCTACACCTTC. Looking up the rest from reference TRBV9 and TRBJ1-2 gives the full variable domain: DSGVTQTPKHLITATGQRVTLRCSPRSGDLSVYWYQQSLDQGLQFLIQYYNGEERAKGNILERFSAQQFPDLHSELNLSSLELGDSALYFCASSVGQGAANYGYTFGSGTRLTVV.

The chain uses TRBV6-5 and TRBJ1-1; D is ambiguous. This CDR3 region has 13 residues. CDR1 MNHEY and CDR2 SVGAGI come from the germline V gene. The ends were cut back, 2 bases at V and 0 bases at J, with 4 bases in the middle. The CDR3 nucleotides are TGTGCCAGCAGTTACGTAGTGAACACTGAAGCTTTCTTT. Amino acid sequence: CASSYVVNTEAFF.

V gene TRBV4-1 combines with J gene TRBJ2-1, with 7 bases fitting TRBD1. Germline CDR1 MGHRA, CDR2 YSYEKL. The CDR3 has 18 residues. V dropped 4 bases and J dropped 3; count of bases not matched to a gene: 15. CDR3 sequence reads: CASSPAYEQGIVYNEQFF. CDR3 sequence (DNA): TGCGCCAGCAGCCCCGCCTACGAACAGGGGATCGTCTACAATGAGCAGTTCTTC.